Below are 25 T cell receptor beta chains sequenced from a single sample in a study of blood T cell repertoires in COVID-19. Profiled with immunoSEQ multiplex PCR; TCRdb holds only in-frame clones, not every one. The table has 30,000 to 40,000 clones, roughly 87% seen once. Sequencing was carried out using peripheral blood. The receptors were gathered from a man in his 60s with acute or convalescent COVID-19.

The V and J genes are TRBV5-6 and TRBJ1-6; perhaps TRBD1 as D (5 bases). The ends were cut back, 2 bases at V and 0 bases at J, with 15 bases in the middle. The germline CDR1 and CDR2 sequences are SGHDT and YYEEEE. This CDR3 has 18 residues. CDR3 in amino acids: CASSFSGVRSSYNSPLHF. The CDR3 nucleotides read TGTGCCAGCAGCTTCTCGGGGGTCCGGAGCTCCTATAATTCACCCCTCCACTTT.

J is TRBJ2-4 and V is TRBV2; TRBD2 matches 7 bases. This CDR3 has 15 amino acids. Losses at the gene ends were 9 bases for V and 2 bases for J; bases not matched to a gene: 10. Germline V CDR1 and CDR2: SNHLY, FYNNEI. Here the CDR3 DNA reads TGTGCCAGTCTTTCTCTCGGGAGGACCAAAAACATTCAGTACTTC. This gives the protein CASLSLGRTKNIQYF.

The rearrangement links TRBV5-1 to TRBJ2-1; TRBD2 matches at 8 bases. CDR3 length: 15 residues. CDR1 and CDR2 from the germline V gene are SGHRS and YFSETQ. The V gene end was trimmed by 0 bases and the J gene end by 3 bases; junction bases not matched to a gene: 2. CDR3 protein: CASSLGSGNYNEQFF. As DNA, the CDR3 is TGCGCCAGCAGCTTGGGTAGCGGGAACTACAATGAGCAGTTCTTC. The variable domain in full, completed from reference TRBV5-1 and TRBJ2-1, reads KAGVTQTPRYLIKTRGQQVTLSCSPISGHRSVSWYQQTPGQGLQFLFEYFSETQRNKGNFPGRFSGRQFSNSRSEMNVSTLELGDSALYLCASSLGSGNYNEQFFGPGTRLTVL.

The chain uses TRBV15 and TRBJ1-5; 11 nucleotides match TRBD1. The ends lost 1 base at V and 6 bases at J; junction bases unmatched: 8. The V gene's germline CDR1 is LNHNV and CDR2 YYDKDF (reference sequence). The CDR3 is 17 residues long. Here the CDR3 reads CATSRGLGQGVGQPQHF. CDR3 nucleotide sequence: TGTGCCACCAGCAGAGGGTTGGGACAGGGGGTAGGTCAGCCCCAGCATTTT.

The CDR3 is CASSARQETGELFF. CDR3 DNA: TGTGCCAGCAGTGCCCGACAGGAAACCGGGGAGCTGTTTTTT. The chain employs TRBV2 and TRBJ2-2; D is perhaps TRBD1 (6 bases). The CDR3 runs to 14 residues. The germline gives CDR1 SNHLY, CDR2 FYNNEI. V was trimmed by 4 bases and J by 5 bases, leaving 11 bases between them.

The rearrangement uses TRBV11-2 and TRBJ2-1; TRBD2 aligns across 10 bases. Trimming cost V 6 bases and J 2 bases; bases outside gene matches: 4. CDR1 SGHAT and CDR2 FQNNGV come from the germline V gene. The CDR3 spans 15 residues. The DNA for the CDR3 is TGTGCCAGCAGTTATACTAGCGGGACCTACAATGAGCAGTTCTTC. This sequence encodes CASSYTSGTYNEQFF.

The rearrangement links TRBV5-4 to TRBJ2-2; 11 bases map to TRBD2. V lost 0 bases and J lost 0; bases outside the gene matches: 1. The CDR3 runs 17 residues. Germline lookup yields CDR1 SGHNT and CDR2 YYREEE (reference sequence). CDR3 region: CASSLGGLAANTGELFF. In nucleotides, the CDR3 is TGTGCCAGCAGCTTGGGGGGACTAGCGGCGAACACCGGGGAGCTGTTTTTT.

The chain uses TRBV9 and TRBJ2-7; D is possibly TRBD2 (5 bases). The CDR3 runs to 15 residues. Germline loops: CDR1 SGDLS, CDR2 YYNGEE. V was trimmed by 0 bases and J by 1 base, leaving 11 bases between them. The CDR3 loop is CASSVATGTSYEQYF. Here the CDR3 DNA reads TGTGCCAGCAGCGTAGCAACGGGAACGTCCTACGAGCAGTACTTC.

V gene TRBV2 combines with J gene TRBJ1-2, with 7 nucleotides matching TRBD1. This CDR3 contains 13 residues. With 4 bases clipped from V and 8 bases from J, the junction kept 7 bases outside the gene matches. The germline gives CDR1 SNHLY, CDR2 FYNNEI. CDR3 bases: TGTGCCAGCAGTGGGGACAGACAACCAGGCTACACCTTC. Its translation: CASSGDRQPGYTF.

The rearrangement uses TRBV3-1 (or the pseudogene TRBV3-2) and TRBJ2-1; D might be TRBD2 (6 bases). Looked up from germline, CDR1 is LGHDT and CDR2 is YNNKEL (reference sequence). Trimming left V 6 bases short and J 5 bases short, with 17 bases between. This CDR3 region has 15 residues. The CDR3 coding sequence is TGTGCCAGCAGACCGGGACTCAACTCTAACAATGAGCAGTTCTTC. This gives the protein CASRPGLNSNNEQFF.

J is TRBJ2-3 and V is TRBV4-1; tentative D call: TRBD2 (5 bases). This CDR3 has 13 amino acids. Germline CDR1 is MGHRA and CDR2 is YSYEKL. V dropped 6 bases and J dropped 0 bases, with 7 bases sitting between them. DNA of the CDR3: TGCGCCAGCAGTCGGGGAAGCACAGATACGCAGTATTTT. This codes for CASSRGSTDTQYF.

V and J are TRBV21-1 and TRBJ1-2; the DNA was not compared with TRBD1, the D call given in the table. TRBV21-1 is an annotated pseudogene. This CDR3 has 17 residues. The CDR3 nucleotides read TGTGCCAGCAGCGCCCTCTTTTCGGGACATCATAACTATGGCTACACCTTC. Translation: CASSALFSGHHNYGYTF.

The rearrangement links TRBV11-3 to TRBJ2-7, with 8 bases fitting TRBD1. CDR3 size: 15 residues. V was clipped by 4 bases and J by 4 bases; unmatched bases: 9. Germline CDR1 is SGHNT and CDR2 is YENEEA. The CDR3 reads CASSSRRQGNYEQYF. CDR3 coding DNA: TGTGCCAGCAGCTCCCGTAGACAGGGGAATTACGAGCAGTACTTC.

The J gene is TRBJ2-2, the V gene TRBV2; D is undetermined. V was clipped by 4 bases and J by 5 bases, with 11 bases between them. Germline V CDR1 and CDR2: SNHLY, FYNNEI. The CDR3 runs 14 residues. The DNA for the CDR3 is TGTGCCAGCAGTGGTTGGAGTAGGACCGGGGAGCTGTTTTTT. It specifies CASSGWSRTGELFF.

The chain has TRBV6-5 and TRBJ2-6; D is perhaps TRBD1 (6 bases). In germline, CDR1 is MNHEY, CDR2 SVGAGI. The CDR3 loop spans 16 amino acids. Trimming shortened V by 4 bases and J by 0 bases, and 10 bases separated the two germline ends. The CDR3 region has the DNA TGTGCCAGCAGTTTCGGACAGTTCTCTGGGGCCAACGTCCTGACTTTC. Translating gives CASSFGQFSGANVLTF.

J is TRBJ1-2 and V is TRBV10-3; D is undetermined. V was cut by 4 bases and J by 8 bases, with 8 bases left in between. This CDR3 is built from 11 residues. Germline CDR1 ENHRY, CDR2 SYGVKD. This CDR3 reads CAISGLWGYTF. DNA of the CDR3: TGTGCCATCAGTGGGCTTTGGGGCTACACCTTC.

This chain connects TRBV2 to TRBJ2-3; D is perhaps TRBD1 (5 bases). Germline assignment: CDR1 SNHLY and CDR2 FYNNEI. The CDR3 is 15 amino acids. V gave up 3 bases and J gave up 3 bases, with 13 bases separating them. CDR3 bases: TGTGCCAGCAGTGACCACAGGCCCGAGACAGATACGCAGTATTTT. It yields the protein CASSDHRPETDTQYF.

The chain recombines TRBV5-1 with TRBJ2-3; 8 nucleotides match TRBD2. The CDR3 runs 17 residues. Germline V lookup: CDR1 SGHRS, CDR2 YFSETQ. Trimming removed 4 bases from V and 1 base from J; junction bases left unmatched: 11. The CDR3 DNA sequence: TGCGCCAGCAGCCCCTACTCCGGGAGGGCGCGCACAGATACGCAGTATTTT. Protein: CASSPYSGRARTDTQYF. The complete variable domain, with remaining parts taken from reference TRBV5-1 and TRBJ2-3, reads KAGVTQTPRYLIKTRGQQVTLSCSPISGHRSVSWYQQTPGQGLQFLFEYFSETQRNKGNFPGRFSGRQFSNSRSEMNVSTLELGDSALYLCASSPYSGRARTDTQYFGPGTRLTVL.

V and J are TRBV6-1 and TRBJ1-2, with D possibly matching TRBD1 (6 bases). The germline CDR1 and CDR2 sequences are MNHNS and SASEGT. CDR3 length: 17 residues. V lost 2 bases and J 1 base, leaving 17 bases between the germline ends. DNA of the CDR3: TGTGCCAGCAGTGAATCGGGTCGAGGGGGATTTAACTATGGCTACACCTTC. It translates to CASSESGRGGFNYGYTF.

The J gene is TRBJ2-4, the V gene TRBV5-1; 9 nucleotides match TRBD1. The V segment lost 0 bases and the J segment 6 bases; nucleotides outside the gene matches: 1. This CDR3 comprises 14 residues. Germline V CDR1 and CDR2: SGHRS, YFSETQ. In nucleotides, the CDR3 is TGCGCCAGCAGCTTGGGGGGACAGGGAAACATTCAGTACTTC. As protein: CASSLGGQGNIQYF.

This chain connects TRBV7-7 to TRBJ2-7; a weak D match, TRBD1 (6 bases). The CDR3 covers 16 residues. Germline V gene sequence: CDR1 SSHAT, CDR2 FNYEAQ (reference sequence). The CDR3 sequence: CASSGGQPRTCHEQYV. CDR3 coding DNA: TGTGCTAGCAGCGGAGGACAGCCCCGCACCTGCCACGAGCAGTACGTC.

The rearrangement links TRBV7-2 to TRBJ1-5, with TRBD1 matching 7 bases. Germline CDR1 is SGHTA and CDR2 is FQGNSA. This CDR3 has 15 amino acids. V trimming: 0 bases; J trimming: 3 bases; junction bases outside the gene matches: 2. CDR3 sequence (DNA): TGTGCCAGCAGCTTAGCCAGGGGGGCCAATCAGCCCCAGCATTTT. Encoded protein: CASSLARGANQPQHF.

The V and J genes are TRBV6-5 and TRBJ2-7, with TRBD1 matching 9 bases. V lost 0 bases, J lost 3 bases, and 3 bases stayed unmatched. Germline V gene sequence: CDR1 MNHEY, CDR2 SVGAGI. The CDR3 extends over 15 amino acids. CDR3 nucleotide sequence: TGTGCCAGCAGTTACTCAGGGACAGGGATCTACGAGCAGTACTTC. Its translation: CASSYSGTGIYEQYF.

As DNA, the CDR3 is TGCGCCAGCAGCTTGGGAAAAGCTAGCATTACCACCGGGGAGCTGTTTTTT. Translation: CASSLGKASITTGELFF. J is TRBJ2-2 and V is TRBV5-1, with a tentative D call TRBD2 (5 bases). This CDR3 comprises 17 residues. The germline gives CDR1 SGHRS, CDR2 YFSETQ. Trimming removed 0 bases from V and 4 bases from J, with 16 bases in between.

The chain is built from TRBV29-1 and TRBJ2-1, with a possible D match to TRBD2 (7 bases). V lost 1 base and J 3 bases, leaving 13 bases between the germline ends. This CDR3 has 15 amino acids. Germline-derived CDR1 and CDR2 are SQVTM and ANQGSEA. The CDR3, as DNA: TGCAGCGTTGAAGGCCAGGGGAGGGTCTACAATGAGCAGTTCTTC. This encodes CSVEGQGRVYNEQFF.